Presented here are 30 T cell receptor beta chains from one specimen sequenced in a study of T-cell reconstitution after alpha-beta-depleted transplantation in children. Unique molecular identifiers tagged the TCRbeta library. TCRdb itself ran the PCR reads through MiXCR, one entry per CDR3 protein. Of approximately 200,000 distinct CDR3 sequences in the sample, roughly 6.3% were seen once. This specimen consisted of PBMCs, obtained before TCRalphabeta/CD19-depleted stem cell transplant. These receptors were taken from a girl in the first two years of life with combined immunodeficiency, due to receive a stem cell transplant.

This clonotype was seen ten or more times. V and J are TRBV7-3 and TRBJ2-7; TRBD1 matches at 7 bases. The CDR3 runs 14 residues. Unmatched junction bases numbered 6, after V lost 0 bases and J lost 7 bases. Germline CDR1 reads SGHTA; CDR2 reads FQGTGA. The CDR3 DNA reads as TGTGCCAGCAGCTTAACGACGGCAGGGGGAGAGCAGTACTTC. It codes for CASSLTTAGGEQYF.

This clonotype has at least ten counts. The CDR3 DNA is TGCAGTGCTAGAGATCACTCACTCGGGGACGAGCAGTACTTC. This gives the protein CSARDHSLGDEQYF. The chain combines TRBV20-1 with TRBJ2-7; a weak D match, TRBD2 (5 bases). The germline V gene has CDR1 DFQATT and CDR2 SNEGSKA (reference sequence). V was pared by 0 bases and J by 5 bases, with 14 bases between. The CDR3 runs to 14 residues.

The table lists this clonotype with a few counts. The V gene is TRBV4-3, the J gene TRBJ2-2; 7 bases match TRBD2. CDR3 size: 16 residues. V shed 0 bases and J 4 bases; nucleotides not matched to a gene: 5. In germline, CDR1 is LGHNA, CDR2 YSLEER. CDR3 residues: CASSQEAGPSTGELFF. CDR3 coding DNA: TGCGCCAGCAGCCAAGAAGCGGGACCTTCCACCGGGGAGCTGTTTTTT.

This clonotype was counted ten times or more. The chain employs TRBV27 and TRBJ2-7; no clear D gene. V was shortened by 2 bases and J by 5 bases, with 10 bases between the two germline ends. Germline lookup yields CDR1 MNHEY and CDR2 SMNVEV (reference sequence). The CDR3 spans 13 residues. CDR3 in DNA: TGTGCCAGCAGTTTAAGTAGCTTAGACGAGCAGTACTTC. The encoded protein is CASSLSSLDEQYF.

This clonotype was seen ten or more times. DNA of the CDR3: TGCAGTGCTAGAGATACCGGGACTAGTGCCTACGAGCAGTACTTC. It encodes CSARDTGTSAYEQYF. The chain carries TRBV20-1 and TRBJ2-7; the match to TRBD2 covers 8 bases. This CDR3 has 15 residues. The V gene's germline CDR1 is DFQATT and CDR2 SNEGSKA (reference sequence). V was clipped by 0 bases and J by 2 bases; unmatched bases: 6.

This clonotype has a count of ten or more. The rearrangement uses TRBV4-1 and TRBJ2-3, with TRBD2 identical over 9 bases. Per germline, CDR1 MGHRA and CDR2 YSYEKL. The CDR3 totals 15 residues. Unmatched junction bases numbered 7, after V lost 3 bases and J lost 6 bases. In nucleotides, the CDR3 is TGCGCCAGCAGCCAGGCGGGGGGGTGGTCCGATACGCAGTATTTT. This codes for CASSQAGGWSDTQYF.

This clonotype has ten or more counts. V gene TRBV5-1 combines with J gene TRBJ2-1, with a weak D call TRBD2 (6 bases). CDR3 size: 13 residues. Trimming took off 4 bases at V and 7 bases at J, with 12 bases between the two ends. Germline CDR1 is SGHRS and CDR2 is YFSETQ. For the CDR3, the DNA is TGCGCCAGCAGCATGGTAGCGGCAAATGAGCAGTTCTTC. This gives the protein CASSMVAANEQFF.

This clonotype was observed at least ten times. The V call is TRBV5-1, the J call TRBJ2-5, with D possibly TRBD2 on 7 matching bases. The CDR3 spans 15 residues. V lost 2 bases to trimming and J lost 3 bases, with 14 bases between them. Germline V lookup: CDR1 SGHRS, CDR2 YFSETQ. The CDR3 nucleotides are TGCGCCAGCAGCTTTGGCGGGGGCCCCAAAGAGACCCAGTACTTC. Residues: CASSFGGGPKETQYF.

V usage is TRBV27 and J usage is TRBJ2-3, with D possibly matching TRBD2 (5 bases). Germline-derived CDR1 and CDR2 are MNHEY and SMNVEV (reference sequence). The CDR3 loop spans 14 amino acids. Trimming took 3 bases from V and 5 from J, leaving 12 bases between them. This CDR3 is CASSLHGGGDTQYF. The DNA for the CDR3 is TGTGCCAGCAGTTTGCACGGAGGTGGAGATACGCAGTATTTT.

At least ten counts were recorded for this clonotype. The chain is built from TRBV7-6 and TRBJ2-7; D may be TRBD1 (6 bases). Trimming pared 1 base from V and 5 bases from J, leaving 15 bases between. The V gene's germline CDR1 is SGHVS and CDR2 FNYEAQ. This CDR3 has 15 amino acids. The CDR3 coding sequence is TGTGCCAGCAGCTTAGACAGGGAACGTATCCACGAGCAGTACTTC. Translated, it gives CASSLDRERIHEQYF.

To note about this clonotype: A much larger clonotype is one base distant, so this may be a read error. This chain uses TRBV20-1 with TRBJ2-1, with 12 positions matching TRBD2. Germline V gives CDR1 DFQATT, CDR2 SNEGSKA (reference sequence). CDR3 size: 15 residues. DNA for the CDR3: TGCAGTGCCTCAGTTCTAGCGGGGGGGCCAAATGAGCAGTTGTTC. Its protein product is CSASVLAGGPNEQLF.

This clonotype was seen repeatedly, ten times or more. The gene calls are TRBV21-1 and TRBJ2-2; the DNA was not used to check the table's D call, TRBD2. TRBV21-1 is labeled a pseudogene. The CDR3 spans 15 residues. For the CDR3, the DNA is TGTGCCAACCAAATAACTAGGGGGAACACCGGGGAGCTGTTTTTT. Its protein product is CANQITRGNTGELFF.

Many counts were recorded for this clonotype. The gene calls are TRBV29-1 and TRBJ2-1; 8 positions match TRBD2. This CDR3 is built from 14 residues. With V trimmed by 2 bases and J by 10 bases, 10 bases remained unmatched. Germline V lookup: CDR1 SQVTM, CDR2 ANQGSEA. Here the CDR3 DNA reads TGCAGCGTTGAATGGAATCTAGCGGGCGGAGAGCAGTTCTTC. Protein sequence: CSVEWNLAGGEQFF.

This clonotype was seen repeatedly, ten times or more. The chain combines TRBV12-3 or TRBV12-4 with TRBJ1-6, with D perhaps matching TRBD1 (5 bases). The CDR3 covers 15 residues. Deletions cut 5 bases from V and 5 bases from J, with 13 bases between. CDR3 protein: CASSPTLGHNSPLHF. In DNA form, the CDR3 reads TGTGCCAGCAGTCCGACCCTGGGACATAATTCACCCCTCCACTTT.

This clonotype was seen repeatedly, ten times or more. For the CDR3, the DNA is TGTGCCAGCAGTCCGCGACTAGTAGAGACCCAGTACTTC. Its translation: CASSPRLVETQYF. The chain combines TRBV12-3 or TRBV12-4 with TRBJ2-5; possible D gene TRBD2, 6 bases. V shed 5 bases and J shed 4 bases, with 11 bases lying between them. This CDR3 comprises 13 residues.

The sample holds many counts of this clonotype. The chain carries TRBV6-5 and TRBJ2-1, with 7 bases identical to TRBD2. This CDR3 has 17 residues. The germline gives CDR1 MNHEY, CDR2 SVGAGI. V shed 0 bases and J 4 bases; nucleotides not matched to a gene: 9. The CDR3 bases are TGTGCCAGCAGTTACTCCATCACTAGCGTTACGTACAATGAGCAGTTCTTC. Translation gives CASSYSITSVTYNEQFF.

This clonotype was recorded many times. The chain links TRBV27 to TRBJ2-7; 9 bases match TRBD2. This CDR3 is built from 16 residues. V gave up 3 bases and J gave up 3 bases; unmatched junction bases: 9. Germline V gene sequence: CDR1 MNHEY, CDR2 SMNVEV (reference sequence). This chain's CDR3 is CASSLDGLAPFYEQYF. The CDR3, as DNA: TGTGCCAGCAGTTTGGACGGACTAGCGCCTTTCTACGAGCAGTACTTC.

This clonotype was found many times. This CDR3 is CSASWDRGPDTQYF. For the CDR3, the DNA is TGCAGTGCTAGTTGGGACAGGGGTCCAGATACGCAGTATTTT. The chain carries TRBV20-1 and TRBJ2-3; 10 nucleotides align to TRBD1. V lost 3 bases, J lost 4 bases, and 4 bases stayed unmatched. The germline V gene encodes CDR1 DFQATT and CDR2 SNEGSKA (reference sequence). CDR3 length equals 14 residues.

In this sample, this clonotype turned up many times. The chain joins TRBV7-6 to TRBJ2-3; 13 bases map to TRBD2. This CDR3 region has 17 residues. Germline V lookup: CDR1 SGHVS, CDR2 FNYEAQ. Trimming took 0 bases from V and 4 from J; bases not matched to a gene: 4. The CDR3 loop is CASSLAPGLAGADTQYF. DNA for the CDR3: TGTGCCAGCAGCTTAGCACCCGGACTAGCGGGAGCAGATACGCAGTATTTT.

This clonotype has ten or more counts. The V gene is TRBV28, the J gene TRBJ1-2; tentatively, D is TRBD1 (5 bases). Germline assignment: CDR1 MDHEN and CDR2 SYDVKM. Trimming took 3 bases from V and 3 from J, leaving 17 bases between them. This CDR3 spans 16 amino acids. CDR3 nucleotides: TGTGCCAGCAGTTTGGAGGTACAGGTTTTATACTATGGCTACACCTTC. Translating it yields CASSLEVQVLYYGYTF.

This clonotype appeared many times. The V and J genes are TRBV28 and TRBJ2-2; D is unclear. Per the germline V gene, CDR1 is MDHEN and CDR2 is SYDVKM. The CDR3 sequence is 14 residues long. The V end was cut by 0 bases, the J end by 6 bases, with 8 bases between. As DNA, the CDR3 is TGTGCCAGCAGTTTATGGCGAAGCTCCGGGGAGCTGTTTTTT. Residues: CASSLWRSSGELFF.

This clonotype was picked up many times. J is TRBJ2-1 and V is TRBV24-1; possibly TRBD1 for D (5 bases). The germline CDR1 and CDR2 sequences are KGHDR and SFDVKD. The CDR3 is made up of 16 amino acids. Trimming shortened V by 1 base and J by 1 base, and 10 bases separated the two germline ends. For the CDR3, the DNA is TGTGCCACCAGTGATTTTGGGGCGGCTTCCTACAATGAGCAGTTCTTC. It specifies CATSDFGAASYNEQFF.

This clonotype was detected ten times or more. J is TRBJ2-5 and V is TRBV4-3; 8 nucleotides match TRBD1. This CDR3 is 15 amino acids long. The ends lost 1 base at V and 5 bases at J; junction bases unmatched: 6. Germline values: CDR1 LGHNA, CDR2 YSLEER. The CDR3 loop is CASSQVDRARETQYF. The CDR3 nucleotides read TGCGCCAGCAGCCAAGTGGACAGGGCTCGGGAGACCCAGTACTTC.

V gene TRBV25-1 combines with J gene TRBJ1-5; D perhaps matches TRBD1 (6 bases). The CDR3 runs to 13 residues. Germline CDR1 reads MGHDK; CDR2 reads SYGVNS. The ends were cut back, 5 bases at V and 5 bases at J, with 10 bases in the middle. Written as DNA, the CDR3 is TGTGCCAGCAGTTTGAGGGGGGATCAGCCCCAGCATTTT. Amino acids: CASSLRGDQPQHF.

This chain uses TRBV7-9 with TRBJ2-5, with TRBD1 as a possible D gene (6 bases). The CDR3 loop spans 14 amino acids. V lost 2 bases and J lost 1, with 8 bases in between. The germline V gene encodes CDR1 SEHNR and CDR2 FQNEAQ (reference sequence). CDR3 residues: CASSLRGIQETQYF. The CDR3, as DNA: TGTGCCAGCAGCTTAAGGGGGATCCAAGAGACCCAGTACTTC.

The V gene is TRBV4-2, the J gene TRBJ2-3; 8 bases fit TRBD2. Germline V gene lookup returns CDR1 LGHNA and CDR2 YNFKEQ. Germline trimming cut 1 base from V and 8 bases from J; bases unmatched to any gene: 11. This CDR3 contains 16 residues. DNA for the CDR3: TGTGCCAGCAGCCAAGCTGGGGGACTAGGAATGGGTACGCAGTATTTT. It is translated as CASSQAGGLGMGTQYF.

This clonotype showed up just a few times. This rearrangement joins TRBV21-1 to TRBJ2-1; TRBD1, the D gene given by the table, was not confirmed from the DNA. TRBV21-1 is given as a pseudogene. This CDR3 has 16 amino acids. In DNA, the CDR3 is TGTGCCAGCAGCAAAGAAGGCGGAGGGGGACGAAATGAGCAGTTCTTC. It codes for CASSKEGGGGRNEQFF.

This clonotype was seen at least ten times. The chain is built from TRBV19 and TRBJ2-1; D possibly matches TRBD1 or TRBD2 (5 bases each). There are 14 residues in the CDR3. With 3 bases removed from V and 5 bases from J, the gap between germline ends came to 11 bases. Germline CDR1 LNHDA, CDR2 SQIVND (reference sequence). The CDR3 DNA reads TGTGCCAGTAGTATTTTAACGGGACACAATGAGCAGTTCTTC. Its protein product is CASSILTGHNEQFF.

This clonotype was seen ten or more times. The chain uses TRBV5-1 and TRBJ2-5, with D possibly being TRBD1 or TRBD2 (5 bases each). Germline-derived CDR1 and CDR2 are SGHRS and YFSETQ. V was clipped by 4 bases and J by 3 bases, with 19 bases between them. CDR3 length: 16 amino acids. The CDR3 coding sequence is TGCGCCAGCAGCAATATTGGGGACGGAGGAGAAGAGACCCAGTACTTC. This gives the protein CASSNIGDGGEETQYF.

This clonotype showed up many times. An end of the junction differs from the germline gene, which may be a read error. The rearrangement uses TRBV20-1 and TRBJ1-2; maybe TRBD1 (5 bases). CDR3 length equals 14 residues. CDR1 is DFQATT and CDR2 is SNEGSKA in the germline V gene (reference sequence). For the CDR3, the DNA is TGCAGTGCTAGAGATTTACAGGATAACAATGGCTACACCTTC. Its protein is CSARDLQDNNGYTF.